This entry describes one T cell receptor beta chain. The antigen is not known. Produced via immunoSEQ multiplex PCR; TCRdb's table is partial and in-frame only. The sample contains 100,000 to 120,000 clones, roughly 90% of which appear only once. These data originate in a study of OX40 agonist ivuxolimab in advanced cancers. Study in general: One patient with hepatocellular carcinoma and two with cutaneous melanoma, three in all, had partial responses. Overall study results and limits: Clonal expansion from baseline to week 6 occurred in both CD4+ and CD8+ T cells. Antigen specificity of clonally expanded peripheral T cells was not established.

The CDR3 loop spans 17 amino acids. CDR1 is LGHNA, CDR2 YSLEER, per germline. With 1 base removed from V and 0 bases from J, the gap between germline ends came to 15 bases. The TCR was taken from an adult with an advanced solid tumor such as melanoma, head and neck, liver or kidney cancer. The sequencing used CD4+ or CD8+ T cells sorted from blood, collected in a trial of the OX40 agonist ivuxolimab. This chain links TRBV4-3 with TRBJ1-1; D call uncertain. The CDR3 loop is CASSQVRAADMNTEAFF. DNA for the CDR3: TGCGCCAGCAGCCAAGTCCGAGCGGCAGATATGAACACTGAAGCTTTCTTT.